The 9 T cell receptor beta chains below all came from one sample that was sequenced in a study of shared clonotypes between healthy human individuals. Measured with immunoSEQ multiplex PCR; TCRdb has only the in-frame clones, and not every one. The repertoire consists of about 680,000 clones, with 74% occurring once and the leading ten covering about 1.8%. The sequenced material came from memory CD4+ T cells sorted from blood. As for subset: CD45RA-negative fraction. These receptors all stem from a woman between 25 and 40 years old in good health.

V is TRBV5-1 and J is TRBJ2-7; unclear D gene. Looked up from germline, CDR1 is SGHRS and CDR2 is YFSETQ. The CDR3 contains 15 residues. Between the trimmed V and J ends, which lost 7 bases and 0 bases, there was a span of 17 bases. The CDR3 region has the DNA TGCGCCAGCGCAGTGATAATTGGGGTCTCCTACGAGCAGTACTTC. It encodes CASAVIIGVSYEQYF.

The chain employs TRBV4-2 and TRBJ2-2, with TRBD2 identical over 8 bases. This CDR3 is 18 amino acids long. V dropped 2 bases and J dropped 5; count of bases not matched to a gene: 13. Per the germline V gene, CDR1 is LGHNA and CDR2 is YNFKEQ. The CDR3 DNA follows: TGTGCCAGCAGCCAAAATCTGCTCGGGGGGGCGGTGACCGGGGAGCTGTTTTTT. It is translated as CASSQNLLGGAVTGELFF.

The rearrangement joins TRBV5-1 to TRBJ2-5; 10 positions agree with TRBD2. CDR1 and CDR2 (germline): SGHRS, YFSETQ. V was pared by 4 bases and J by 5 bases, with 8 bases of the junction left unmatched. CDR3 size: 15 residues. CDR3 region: CASSSGLAEGETQYF. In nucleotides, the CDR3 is TGCGCCAGCAGCAGCGGACTAGCGGAAGGGGAGACCCAGTACTTC. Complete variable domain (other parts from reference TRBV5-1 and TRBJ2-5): KAGVTQTPRYLIKTRGQQVTLSCSPISGHRSVSWYQQTPGQGLQFLFEYFSETQRNKGNFPGRFSGRQFSNSRSEMNVSTLELGDSALYLCASSSGLAEGETQYFGPGTRLLVL.

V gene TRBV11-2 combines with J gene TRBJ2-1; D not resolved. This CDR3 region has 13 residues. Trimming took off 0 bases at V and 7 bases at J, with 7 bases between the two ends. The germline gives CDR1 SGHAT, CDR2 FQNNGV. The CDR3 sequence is CASSLDYLNEQFF. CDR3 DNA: TGTGCCAGCAGCTTAGACTATCTAAATGAGCAGTTCTTC.

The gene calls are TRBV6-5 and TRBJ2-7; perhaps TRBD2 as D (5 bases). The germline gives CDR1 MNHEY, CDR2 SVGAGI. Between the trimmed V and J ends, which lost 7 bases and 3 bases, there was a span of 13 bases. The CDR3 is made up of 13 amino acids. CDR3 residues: CASKRRAYYEQYF. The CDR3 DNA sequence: TGTGCCAGCAAACGGCGGGCCTACTACGAGCAGTACTTC.

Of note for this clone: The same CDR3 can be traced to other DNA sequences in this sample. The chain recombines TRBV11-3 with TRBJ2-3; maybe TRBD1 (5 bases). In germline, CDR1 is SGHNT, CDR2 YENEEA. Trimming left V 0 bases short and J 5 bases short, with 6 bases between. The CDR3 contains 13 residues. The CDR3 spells CASSLDQGDTQYF. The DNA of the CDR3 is TGTGCCAGCAGCTTAGATCAGGGAGATACGCAGTATTTT.

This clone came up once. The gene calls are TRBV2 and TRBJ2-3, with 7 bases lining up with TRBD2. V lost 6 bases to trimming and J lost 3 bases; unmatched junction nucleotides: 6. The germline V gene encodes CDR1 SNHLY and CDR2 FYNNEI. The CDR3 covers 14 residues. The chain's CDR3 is CASRWQGGTDTQYF. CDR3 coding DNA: TGTGCCAGCAGGTGGCAGGGAGGGACAGATACGCAGTATTTT.

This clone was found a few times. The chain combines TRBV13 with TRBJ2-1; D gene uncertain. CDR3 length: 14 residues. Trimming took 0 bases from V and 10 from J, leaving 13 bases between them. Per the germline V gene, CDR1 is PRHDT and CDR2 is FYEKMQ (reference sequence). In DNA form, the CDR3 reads TGTGCCAGCAGCTTAGGTGGACGCCGCGTCGAGCAGTTCTTC. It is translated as CASSLGGRRVEQFF. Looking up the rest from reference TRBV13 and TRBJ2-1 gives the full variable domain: AAGVIQSPRHLIKEKRETATLKCYPIPRHDTVYWYQQGPGQDPQFLISFYEKMQSDKGSIPDRFSAQQFSDYHSELNMSSLELGDSALYFCASSLGGRRVEQFFGPGTRLTVL.

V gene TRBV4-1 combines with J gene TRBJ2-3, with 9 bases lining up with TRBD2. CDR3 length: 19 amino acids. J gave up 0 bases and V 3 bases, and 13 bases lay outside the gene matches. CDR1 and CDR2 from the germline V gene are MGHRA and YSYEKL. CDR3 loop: CASSQQRYLTSGSTDTQYF. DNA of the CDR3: TGCGCCAGCAGCCAGCAAAGATACTTAACTAGCGGGAGCACAGATACGCAGTATTTT.